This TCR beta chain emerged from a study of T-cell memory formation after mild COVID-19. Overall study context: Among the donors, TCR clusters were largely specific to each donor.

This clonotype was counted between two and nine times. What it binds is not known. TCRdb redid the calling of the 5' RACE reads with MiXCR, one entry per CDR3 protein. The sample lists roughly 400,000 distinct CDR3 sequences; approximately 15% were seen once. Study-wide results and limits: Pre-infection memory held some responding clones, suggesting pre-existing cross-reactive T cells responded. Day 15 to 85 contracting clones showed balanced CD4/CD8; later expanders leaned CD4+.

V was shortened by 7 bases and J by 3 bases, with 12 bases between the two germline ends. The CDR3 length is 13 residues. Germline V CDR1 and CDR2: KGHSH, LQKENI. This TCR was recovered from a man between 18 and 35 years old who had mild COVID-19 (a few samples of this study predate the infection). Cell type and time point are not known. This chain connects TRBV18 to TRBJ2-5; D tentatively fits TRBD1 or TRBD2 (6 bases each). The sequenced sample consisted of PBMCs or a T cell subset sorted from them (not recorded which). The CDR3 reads CASFNGGKETQYF. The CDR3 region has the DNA TGTGCCAGCTTCAACGGGGGCAAAGAGACCCAGTACTTC.